One and the same sample provided the 32 T cell receptor beta chains below, sequenced in a study of CD8+ T cells in alopecia areata. After isolation, RNA underwent reverse transcription to generate cDNA as the sequencing template. Sequenced by immunoSEQ multiplex PCR; TCRdb stores in-frame clones only, minus some. The data show some 130,000 clones, almost 50% seen once. This specimen was CD8+ T cells sorted from blood, taken at week 0. The receptors here all came from a human donor with alopecia areata.

This clone was observed a few times. The chain carries TRBV2 and TRBJ2-7, with D tentatively TRBD1 or TRBD2 (5 bases each). The V end lost 5 bases, the J end lost 4 bases, and 24 bases lay between the germline ends. Germline CDR1 and CDR2: SNHLY and FYNNEI. The CDR3 runs 17 residues. CDR3 residues: CASSKTVGTGPSYEQYF. CDR3 coding DNA: TGTGCCAGCAGTAAAACTGTGGGAACGGGACCCTCTTACGAGCAGTACTTC.

The CDR3 DNA is TGCAGCGTTAAGGGACTAGAGCAGTTCTTC. Its translation is CSVKGLEQFF. V and J are TRBV29-1 and TRBJ2-1; TRBD2 aligns across 7 bases. There are 10 residues in the CDR3. With 5 bases clipped from V and 10 bases from J, the junction kept 2 bases outside the gene matches. Germline values: CDR1 SQVTM, CDR2 ANQGSEA.

This clone was observed a single time. The rearrangement uses TRBV4-2 and TRBJ2-2, with D tentatively TRBD1 or TRBD2 (5 bases each). CDR1 is LGHNA and CDR2 is YNFKEQ in the germline V gene. This CDR3 contains 18 residues. V was pared by 4 bases and J by 2 bases, with 20 bases between. This chain's CDR3 is CASSLGPAHSENTGELFF. CDR3 in DNA: TGTGCCAGCAGCCTGGGACCCGCCCACTCAGAAAACACCGGGGAGCTGTTTTTT.

This clone was counted between two and nine times. The V call is TRBV7-6, the J call TRBJ2-7; no definite D call. V lost 5 bases and J lost 2, with 10 bases in between. CDR1 and CDR2 (germline): SGHVS, FNYEAQ. The CDR3 runs 13 residues. The CDR3 DNA reads as TGTGCCAGCAGCAGTCGCAGGACCTACGAGCAGTACTTC. It yields the protein CASSSRRTYEQYF.

The chain links TRBV11-2 to TRBJ2-5; tentatively, D is TRBD2 (5 bases). This CDR3 has 16 amino acids. Germline V gene lookup returns CDR1 SGHAT and CDR2 FQNNGV. Trimming shortened V by 1 base and J by 2 bases, and 14 bases separated the two germline ends. This CDR3 reads CASSLGSERPQETQYF. The CDR3 bases are TGTGCCAGCAGCTTAGGGTCGGAGCGGCCTCAAGAGACCCAGTACTTC. The whole variable domain, remainder taken from reference TRBV11-2 and TRBJ2-5, is EAGVAQSPRYKIIEKRQSVAFWCNPISGHATLYWYQQILGQGPKLLIQFQNNGVVDDSQLPKDRFSAERLKGVDSTLKIQPAKLEDSAVYLCASSLGSERPQETQYFGPGTRLLVL.

This clone has just a few counts. The V and J genes are TRBV7-6 and TRBJ1-2, with 7 bases fitting TRBD1. The V gene end was trimmed by 5 bases and the J gene end by 6 bases; junction bases not matched to a gene: 6. Germline V gives CDR1 SGHVS, CDR2 FNYEAQ. The CDR3 sequence is 13 residues long. CDR3: CASSQQGLDGYTF. CDR3 nucleotides: TGTGCCAGCAGCCAACAGGGGCTCGATGGCTACACCTTC.

The rearrangement joins TRBV29-1 to TRBJ2-3; D is ambiguous. The V end was cut by 4 bases, the J end by 12 bases, with 11 bases between. The CDR3 runs to 10 residues. The germline V gene encodes CDR1 SQVTM and CDR2 ANQGSEA. CDR3: CSVVGSTQYF. As DNA, the CDR3 is TGCAGCGTTGTGGGCAGCACACAGTATTTT.

The rearrangement joins TRBV4-1 to TRBJ2-7; 8 bases fit TRBD2. Per germline, CDR1 MGHRA and CDR2 YSYEKL. This CDR3 region has 16 residues. Trimming at V came to 1 base and at J to 7 bases, leaving 12 bases not matched to a gene. CDR3 sequence reads: CASSQGPGGAAREQYF. In DNA, the CDR3 is TGCGCCAGCAGCCAAGGTCCCGGGGGGGCCGCGAGAGAGCAGTACTTC.

This clone was seen a few times. This chain uses TRBV7-9 with TRBJ1-1; the match to TRBD1 covers 7 bases. The CDR3 consists of 14 residues. The germline CDR1 and CDR2 sequences are SEHNR and FQNEAQ (reference sequence). The ends lost 3 bases at V and 2 bases at J; junction bases unmatched: 3. CDR3 in DNA: TGTGCCAGCAGCTTTACAGGGGAAAACACTGAAGCTTTCTTT. The encoded protein is CASSFTGENTEAFF.

This clone was seen repeatedly, ten times or more. J is TRBJ2-2 and V is TRBV27; weak D call: TRBD1 (5 bases). The CDR3 loop spans 17 amino acids. Deletions cut 7 bases from V and 0 bases from J, with 18 bases between. The germline CDR1 and CDR2 sequences are MNHEY and SMNVEV (reference sequence). The CDR3, as DNA: TGTGCCAGCACCGTCTCTACAGGCCTACCGAACACCGGGGAGCTGTTTTTT. Translation gives CASTVSTGLPNTGELFF.

This clone occurred a few times. Other DNA sequences of this sample code for an identical CDR3. This chain connects TRBV7-9 to TRBJ2-7; no definite D call. V lost 1 base to trimming and J lost 4 bases, with 5 bases between them. This CDR3 comprises 12 residues. Germline V lookup: CDR1 SEHNR, CDR2 FQNEAQ (reference sequence). CDR3 bases: TGTGCCAGCAGCTTAGGTACTTACGAGCAGTACTTC. Its protein is CASSLGTYEQYF.

The rearrangement joins TRBV2 to TRBJ2-5; D might be TRBD2 (5 bases). Per the germline V gene, CDR1 is SNHLY and CDR2 is FYNNEI. The length of the CDR3 is 12 residues. V lost 4 bases and J lost 5, with 8 bases in between. The DNA of the CDR3 is TGTGCCAGCAGTGGGGAGTGGGAGACCCAGTACTTC. Protein sequence: CASSGEWETQYF. The complete variable domain, with remaining parts taken from reference TRBV2 and TRBJ2-5, reads EPEVTQTPSHQVTQMGQEVILRCVPISNHLYFYWYRQILGQKVEFLVSFYNNEISEKSEIFDDQFSVERPDGSNFTLKIRSTKLEDSAMYFCASSGEWETQYFGPGTRLLVL.

This clone was counted many times. CDR3: CASSQDWPSDYNEQFF. CDR3 in DNA: TGCGCCAGCAGCCAAGACTGGCCGTCGGACTACAATGAGCAGTTCTTC. This rearrangement joins TRBV4-3 to TRBJ2-1; D is uncertain. Trimming removed 0 bases at V and 3 bases at J, with 12 bases between. Germline-derived CDR1 and CDR2 are LGHNA and YSLEER. There are 16 residues in the CDR3.

The chain joins TRBV15 to TRBJ1-6; D unclear. Germline V lookup: CDR1 LNHNV, CDR2 YYDKDF (reference sequence). The CDR3 is 14 amino acids. The germline V and J ends were trimmed by 2 bases and 12 bases, with 14 bases remaining between them. CDR3 sequence: CATSRRRTEKPLHF. The CDR3, as DNA: TGTGCCACCAGCAGAAGACGGACGGAAAAACCCCTCCACTTT.

A remark on this clone: Germline and junction disagree at one end, which may indicate a read error. The rearrangement joins TRBV7-7 to TRBJ2-5; TRBD1 agrees at 8 bases. The germline CDR1 and CDR2 sequences are SSHAT and FNYEAQ (reference sequence). The CDR3 loop spans 13 amino acids. This CDR3 reads CASSSDREETQYF. As DNA, the CDR3 is TGTGCTAGCAGCTCGGACAGGGAAGAGACCCAGTACTTC. Full variable domain (missing parts from reference TRBV7-7 and TRBJ2-5): GAGVSQSPRYKVTKRGQDVTLRCDPISSHATLYWYQQALGQGPEFLTYFNYEAQPDKSGLPSDRFSAERPEGSISTLTIQRTEQRDSAMYRCASSSDREETQYFGPGTRLLVL.

The rearrangement links TRBV14 to TRBJ2-5, with 7 bases identical to TRBD1. V gave up 4 bases and J gave up 5 bases; unmatched junction bases: 7. Germline V gene sequence: CDR1 SGHDN, CDR2 FVKESK. The CDR3 is made up of 14 amino acids. In DNA form, the CDR3 reads TGTGCCAGCAGCCTACGGACAGGCTGGGAGACCCAGTACTTC. Its protein is CASSLRTGWETQYF.

This chain joins TRBV30 and TRBJ1-1; TRBD1 agrees at 10 bases. The CDR3 contains 17 residues. Germline CDR1 is GTSNPN and CDR2 is SVGIG (reference sequence). Unmatched junction bases numbered 12, after V lost 2 bases and J lost 3 bases. For the CDR3, the DNA is TGTGCCTGGAGTAACCCCCGGGACAGGGGATTATACACTGAAGCTTTCTTT. Its translation is CAWSNPRDRGLYTEAFF.

This clone was detected only a few times. The chain couples TRBV5-4 to TRBJ2-2, with D uncertain. From germline, CDR1 is SGHNT and CDR2 YYREEE (reference sequence). This CDR3 has 14 residues. Between the trimmed V and J ends, which lost 0 bases and 3 bases, there was a span of 6 bases. CDR3 sequence (DNA): TGTGCCAGCAGCTTGGACAGAGACACCGGGGAGCTGTTTTTT. This sequence encodes CASSLDRDTGELFF. Combining the CDR3 with reference TRBV5-4 and TRBJ2-2 gives the whole variable domain ETGVTQSPTHLIKTRGQQVTLRCSSQSGHNTVSWYQQALGQGPQFIFQYYREEENGRGNFPPRFSGLQFPNYSSELNVNALELDDSALYLCASSLDRDTGELFFGEGSRLTVL.

This clone was observed a few times. The chain recombines TRBV5-1 with TRBJ2-7, with D perhaps being TRBD1 or TRBD2 (5 bases each). With 0 bases removed from V and 2 bases from J, the gap between germline ends came to 9 bases. This CDR3 region has 14 residues. Looked up from germline, CDR1 is SGHRS and CDR2 is YFSETQ. The CDR3 bases are TGCGCCAGCAGCTTGGGGGACGGACCCTACGAGCAGTACTTC. The encoded protein is CASSLGDGPYEQYF.

This rearrangement joins TRBV30 to TRBJ1-6; the D gene is possibly TRBD1 (5 bases). The CDR3 has 16 residues. Germline V gives CDR1 GTSNPN, CDR2 SVGIG (reference sequence). V was trimmed by 4 bases and J by 7 bases, leaving 20 bases between them. The CDR3 bases are TGTGCCTGGATAGGCCGTGAGGGGTGGTCCAATTCACCCCTCCACTTT. Its protein product is CAWIGREGWSNSPLHF.

The chain links TRBV27 to TRBJ2-1; TRBD2 matches at 10 bases. The ends lost 5 bases at V and 4 bases at J; junction bases unmatched: 11. Germline V lookup: CDR1 MNHEY, CDR2 SMNVEV (reference sequence). The length of the CDR3 is 17 residues. The CDR3 region is CASSEEESGGAYNEQFF. In nucleotides, the CDR3 is TGTGCCAGCAGTGAAGAGGAAAGCGGGGGGGCATACAATGAGCAGTTCTTC.

There are a few counts of this clone. The CDR3 spells CASSSSTGAQYF. The CDR3 coding sequence is TGTGCCAGCAGCTCATCAACGGGGGCCCAGTACTTC. J is TRBJ2-5 and V is TRBV9; possibly TRBD2 for D (6 bases). V dropped 4 bases and J dropped 9 bases, with 13 bases sitting between them. The V gene's germline CDR1 is SGDLS and CDR2 YYNGEE. The CDR3 contains 12 residues.

The V gene is TRBV6-5, the J gene TRBJ1-1; 8 bases map to TRBD1. Trimming took 2 bases from V and 4 from J; bases not matched to a gene: 0. CDR3 length: 13 residues. Germline lookup yields CDR1 MNHEY and CDR2 SVGAGI. This CDR3 reads CASSYDRGTEAFF. CDR3 DNA: TGTGCCAGCAGTTACGACAGGGGCACTGAAGCTTTCTTT.

This clone has more than one count but fewer than ten. The V and J genes are TRBV7-2 and TRBJ2-7, with D possibly matching TRBD1 (6 bases). With 1 base removed from V and 5 bases from J, the gap between germline ends came to 15 bases. The germline gives CDR1 SGHTA, CDR2 FQGNSA. This CDR3 region has 15 residues. DNA for the CDR3: TGTGCCAGCAGCTTAGATCAGGGGTCGATCGACGAGCAGTACTTC. Its translation is CASSLDQGSIDEQYF.

The gene calls are TRBV25-1 and TRBJ1-2; D ambiguous. Germline lookup yields CDR1 MGHDK and CDR2 SYGVNS. Trimming left V 4 bases short and J 3 bases short, with 3 bases between. CDR3 length: 11 amino acids. The CDR3 region has the DNA TGTGCCAGCAGTGGGGACTATGGCTACACCTTC. It is translated as CASSGDYGYTF.

This chain links TRBV15 with TRBJ1-1; D not resolved. Germline values: CDR1 LNHNV, CDR2 YYDKDF (reference sequence). Deletions cut 0 bases from V and 6 bases from J, with 8 bases between. The CDR3 is made up of 13 amino acids. In DNA form, the CDR3 reads TGTGCCACCAGCAGAGATATTGGGGCTGAAGCTTTCTTT. Translated: CATSRDIGAEAFF.

In DNA form, the CDR3 reads TGTGCCAGCAGCTTTGAGGGGGCCCCCTACGAGCAGTACTTC. Amino acid sequence: CASSFEGAPYEQYF. This chain connects TRBV7-9 to TRBJ2-7; TRBD1 agrees at 7 bases. The V gene end was trimmed by 3 bases and the J gene end by 2 bases; junction bases not matched to a gene: 4. The CDR3 consists of 14 residues. Germline V gene sequence: CDR1 SEHNR, CDR2 FQNEAQ (reference sequence). The entire variable domain, with the rest obtained from reference TRBV7-9 and TRBJ2-7, is as follows: DTGVSQNPRHKITKRGQNVTFRCDPISEHNRLYWYRQTLGQGPEFLTYFQNEAQLEKSRLLSDRFSAERPKGSFSTLEIQRTEQGDSAMYLCASSFEGAPYEQYFGPGTRLTVT.

Only a few counts were recorded for this clone. This chain joins TRBV30 and TRBJ1-1; D is unclear. Germline assignment: CDR1 GTSNPN and CDR2 SVGIG (reference sequence). Trimming cost V 2 bases and J 0 bases, with 7 bases left between them. This CDR3 has 13 amino acids. The chain's CDR3 is CAWSSQVNTEAFF. In nucleotides, the CDR3 is TGTGCCTGGAGTTCTCAGGTGAACACTGAAGCTTTCTTT.

This chain's CDR3 is CASSLGAVFSTDTQYF. Here the CDR3 DNA reads TGTGCCAGCAGCTTAGGGGCAGTCTTTAGCACAGATACGCAGTATTTT. The chain links TRBV13 to TRBJ2-3; D is uncertain. The CDR3 has 16 residues. Germline V gene data show CDR1 as PRHDT and CDR2 as FYEKMQ (reference sequence). V was trimmed by 0 bases and J by 0 bases, leaving 10 bases between them.

This clone has just a few counts. The rearrangement uses TRBV5-4 and TRBJ2-5; D uncertain. CDR1 and CDR2 (germline): SGHNT, YYREEE (reference sequence). The CDR3 runs to 13 residues. V dropped 2 bases and J dropped 4 bases, with 9 bases sitting between them. CDR3 sequence reads: CASSFRMGETQYF. CDR3 nucleotides: TGTGCCAGCAGCTTTCGGATGGGAGAGACCCAGTACTTC.

The chain has TRBV7-9 and TRBJ1-2; a possible D gene is TRBD1 (5 bases). CDR3 length: 12 amino acids. Trimming stripped 1 base from V and 12 bases from J, with 12 bases between. Per the germline V gene, CDR1 is SEHNR and CDR2 is FQNEAQ (reference sequence). This CDR3 reads CASSLGTGLDTF. In DNA form, the CDR3 reads TGTGCCAGCAGCTTAGGTACAGGCCTCGACACCTTC.

The sample holds a few counts of this clone. The genes are TRBV5-1 and TRBJ2-5, with D tentatively TRBD1 or TRBD2 (6 bases each). With 4 bases removed from V and 6 bases from J, the gap between germline ends came to 10 bases. Germline-derived CDR1 and CDR2 are SGHRS and YFSETQ. CDR3 length equals 12 residues. The CDR3 nucleotides read TGCGCCAGCAGCCCCGGGGGCAAGACCCAGTACTTC. This codes for CASSPGGKTQYF.